Shown below are 27 T cell receptor beta chains from a single sample sequenced in a study of a mutant IDH1 vaccine in newly diagnosed glioma. No antigens are known for them. The assay was immunoSEQ multiplex PCR, and TCRdb's table has in-frame clones only and misses some. The data contain fewer than 40,000 clones, more than 80% of them singletons. Noted time point: week 47, end of study. Each vaccine dose was 300 ug of mutant IDH1 20-mer peptide, with topical imiquimod. The starting material was PBMCs, obtained from a glioma patient whose treatment included an IDH1 peptide vaccine. These receptors were obtained from a woman aged 40 to 50 with glioma.

The genes are TRBV30 and TRBJ1-1; 8 positions match TRBD1. With V trimmed by 7 bases and J by 4 bases, 5 bases remained unmatched. This CDR3 has 12 residues. Germline-derived CDR1 and CDR2 are GTSNPN and SVGIG (reference sequence). The CDR3 spells CAYRQGSTEAFF. CDR3 DNA: TGTGCCTATCGACAGGGGAGCACTGAAGCTTTCTTT.

This rearrangement joins TRBV5-5 to TRBJ1-1, with D maybe TRBD1 (6 bases). V was cut by 4 bases and J by 5 bases, with 9 bases left in between. Per the germline V gene, CDR1 is SGHKS and CDR2 is YYEKEE (reference sequence). The CDR3 length is 12 residues. CDR3 protein: CASSPRGTEAFF. In nucleotides, the CDR3 is TGTGCCAGCAGCCCCAGGGGTACTGAAGCTTTCTTT.

The chain uses TRBV6-5 and TRBJ1-5; 8 bases are a match to TRBD1. Trimming took 10 bases from V and 3 from J; bases not matched to a gene: 8. CDR3 length equals 14 residues. CDR1 and CDR2 (germline): MNHEY, SVGAGI. The CDR3 here is CATRTGMNNQPQHF. In DNA form, the CDR3 reads TGTGCCACCCGGACAGGGATGAACAATCAGCCCCAGCATTTT.

The chain uses TRBV11-2 and TRBJ2-5; TRBD2 agrees at 14 bases. V was pared by 2 bases and J by 4 bases, with 3 bases of the junction left unmatched. Germline-derived CDR1 and CDR2 are SGHAT and FQNNGV. There are 16 residues in the CDR3. CDR3 region: CASSLLTSGGAETQYF. As DNA, the CDR3 is TGTGCCAGCAGCTTATTGACTAGCGGGGGGGCAGAGACCCAGTACTTC. The whole variable domain, filled in from reference TRBV11-2 and TRBJ2-5, reads EAGVAQSPRYKIIEKRQSVAFWCNPISGHATLYWYQQILGQGPKLLIQFQNNGVVDDSQLPKDRFSAERLKGVDSTLKIQPAKLEDSAVYLCASSLLTSGGAETQYFGPGTRLLVL.

This chain connects TRBV5-1 to TRBJ2-7; TRBD2 might be the D (6 bases). V dropped 0 bases and J dropped 0 bases, with 10 bases sitting between them. Germline lookup yields CDR1 SGHRS and CDR2 YFSETQ. This CDR3 has 15 amino acids. CDR3 bases: TGCGCCAGCAGCTTGGTTCCGGGAGACTCCTACGAGCAGTACTTC. This gives the protein CASSLVPGDSYEQYF.

V and J are TRBV14 and TRBJ2-5; D not resolved. CDR1 is SGHDN, CDR2 FVKESK, per germline. This CDR3 region has 13 residues. V was trimmed by 6 bases and J by 5 bases, leaving 13 bases between them. The CDR3 loop is CASSLLRAETQYF. The CDR3 coding sequence is TGTGCCAGCAGTCTTTTAAGGGCTGAGACCCAGTACTTC.

This clone was detected once. The chain links TRBV11-2 to TRBJ2-6; 7 bases map to TRBD1. The CDR3 spans 17 residues. With 1 base clipped from V and 1 base from J, the junction kept 4 bases outside the gene matches. Per the germline V gene, CDR1 is SGHAT and CDR2 is FQNNGV. CDR3 DNA sequence: TGTGCCAGCAGCTTAGTAGGGGGCGCTTCTGGGGCCAACGTCCTGACTTTC. Protein sequence: CASSLVGGASGANVLTF.

This chain joins TRBV18 and TRBJ1-1, with TRBD1 matching 7 bases. This CDR3 region has 16 residues. Germline CDR1 reads KGHSH; CDR2 reads LQKENI. The J segment lost 2 bases and the V segment lost 4 bases, leaving 10 bases of the junction unmatched. The CDR3: CASSLNRDSINTEAFF. The CDR3 bases are TGTGCCAGCTCACTAAACCGGGACAGTATCAACACTGAAGCTTTCTTT.

The rearrangement links TRBV6-5 to TRBJ2-2, with 10 bases lining up with TRBD2. V lost 2 bases, J lost 4 bases, and 1 base stayed unmatched. The CDR3 length is 15 residues. Germline CDR1 MNHEY, CDR2 SVGAGI. The CDR3 DNA follows: TGTGCCAGCAGTTACGGGACTAGCGTCACCGGGGAGCTGTTTTTT. Translated, it gives CASSYGTSVTGELFF.

The V gene is TRBV4-3, the J gene TRBJ2-7; D may match TRBD1 or TRBD2 (5 bases each). The CDR3 runs to 15 residues. V shed 3 bases and J shed 0 bases, with 12 bases lying between them. CDR1 is LGHNA and CDR2 is YSLEER in the germline V gene. The CDR3: CASSQGVSTSYEQYF. The CDR3 DNA is TGCGCCAGCAGCCAGGGGGTCTCCACCTCCTACGAGCAGTACTTC.

V and J are TRBV19 and TRBJ2-4, with D maybe TRBD1 (5 bases). Trimming left V 10 bases short and J 0 bases short, with 16 bases between. CDR1 and CDR2 (germline): LNHDA, SQIVND (reference sequence). CDR3 length: 15 amino acids. In DNA, the CDR3 is TGTGCCACTACCCCGACAGTGCTAGCCAAAAACATTCAGTACTTC. Encoded protein: CATTPTVLAKNIQYF.

This chain uses TRBV2 with TRBJ2-3; 9 positions match TRBD1. There are 15 residues in the CDR3. Losses at the gene ends were 4 bases for V and 3 bases for J; bases not matched to a gene: 5. Germline CDR1 and CDR2: SNHLY and FYNNEI. The CDR3 coding sequence is TGTGCCAGCAGTGTACAGGGGGCTGGGACAGATACGCAGTATTTT. It encodes CASSVQGAGTDTQYF.

The chain links TRBV6-6 to TRBJ1-1; 8 bases fit TRBD1. The length of the CDR3 is 13 residues. J was trimmed by 6 bases and V by 4 bases; bases with no gene match: 4. From germline, CDR1 is MNHNY and CDR2 SVGAGI (reference sequence). CDR3 region: CASSWTGTSEAFF. CDR3 nucleotide sequence: TGTGCCAGCAGTTGGACAGGGACCTCTGAAGCTTTCTTT.

This chain joins TRBV4-3 and TRBJ2-5; no reliable D call. V lost 2 bases and J lost 5, with 9 bases in between. This CDR3 is 13 amino acids long. Germline V gene data show CDR1 as LGHNA and CDR2 as YSLEER. In DNA, the CDR3 is TGCGCCAGCAGCCAACGGGTTTCGGAGACCCAGTACTTC. It codes for CASSQRVSETQYF.

This rearrangement joins TRBV4-3 to TRBJ1-2; weak D call: TRBD1 (6 bases). Trimming removed 0 bases from V and 8 bases from J, with 16 bases in between. The V gene's germline CDR1 is LGHNA and CDR2 YSLEER. The length of the CDR3 is 15 residues. The CDR3 loop reads CASSQDQGPVVGYTF. CDR3 DNA sequence: TGCGCCAGCAGCCAAGATCAGGGGCCCGTGGTGGGCTACACCTTC.

V gene TRBV5-1 combines with J gene TRBJ1-2; the D gene is possibly TRBD1 (5 bases). Trimming stripped 2 bases from V and 4 bases from J, with 9 bases between. CDR3 length equals 13 residues. Germline V gene sequence: CDR1 SGHRS, CDR2 YFSETQ. This CDR3 reads CASSFDSLYGYTF. CDR3 nucleotides: TGCGCCAGCAGCTTCGACAGCCTCTATGGCTACACCTTC.

This chain connects TRBV7-8 to TRBJ2-2; 8 nucleotides align to TRBD1. Germline CDR1 is SGHVS and CDR2 is FQNEAQ. This CDR3 contains 16 residues. The V segment lost 6 bases and the J segment 4 bases; nucleotides outside the gene matches: 10. This chain's CDR3 is CASRGTGGSRTGELFF. The CDR3 DNA reads TGTGCCAGCAGAGGAACAGGGGGTAGTCGCACCGGGGAGCTGTTTTTT.

This chain joins TRBV15 and TRBJ1-5; perhaps TRBD1 as D (5 bases). Trimming cost V 3 bases and J 2 bases, with 11 bases left between them. This CDR3 region has 15 residues. Germline CDR1 is LNHNV and CDR2 is YYDKDF (reference sequence). For the CDR3, the DNA is TGTGCCACCAGCAGGACCGGGGGAGGCAATCAGCCCCAGCATTTT. The encoded protein is CATSRTGGGNQPQHF.

The J gene is TRBJ1-1, the V gene TRBV30; D is unclear. This CDR3 has 13 amino acids. V gave up 5 bases and J gave up 1 base, with 11 bases separating them. Germline-derived CDR1 and CDR2 are GTSNPN and SVGIG (reference sequence). The CDR3 reads CAWQMAENTEAFF. The DNA of the CDR3 is TGTGCCTGGCAAATGGCCGAGAACACTGAAGCTTTCTTT.

The V and J genes are TRBV27 and TRBJ2-5; 8 bases are a match to TRBD1. This CDR3 has 15 residues. V lost 6 bases, J lost 4 bases, and 10 bases stayed unmatched. Germline CDR1 MNHEY, CDR2 SMNVEV (reference sequence). This CDR3 is CASSPGQGRGETQYF. In DNA, the CDR3 is TGTGCCAGCAGCCCCGGACAGGGTAGGGGAGAGACCCAGTACTTC.

This sequence joins TRBV7-9 and TRBJ2-2; TRBD2 is a possible D gene (5 bases). Germline V gives CDR1 SEHNR, CDR2 FQNEAQ (reference sequence). V lost 2 bases to trimming and J lost 6 bases, with 16 bases between them. The CDR3 spans 16 residues. The CDR3 DNA follows: TGTGCCAGCAGCTTACGTGCGGGCCTAAGCCCCGGGGAGCTGTTTTTT. This gives the protein CASSLRAGLSPGELFF.

This clone was seen just once. The chain combines TRBV6-1 with TRBJ2-5, with 8 positions matching TRBD2. V dropped 4 bases and J dropped 9; count of bases not matched to a gene: 7. Germline V gene sequence: CDR1 MNHNS, CDR2 SASEGT. The CDR3 extends over 13 amino acids. The CDR3: CASSVLAADPQYF. CDR3 DNA: TGTGCCAGCAGTGTACTAGCGGCCGACCCCCAGTACTTC.

The V and J genes are TRBV4-1 and TRBJ2-2; 9 nucleotides line up with TRBD2. The CDR3 is 16 amino acids. V gave up 1 base and J gave up 1 base; unmatched junction bases: 1. The germline CDR1 and CDR2 sequences are MGHRA and YSYEKL. In nucleotides, the CDR3 is TGCGCCAGCAGCCAAGGACTAGCGGTGAACACCGGGGAGCTGTTTTTT. The encoded protein is CASSQGLAVNTGELFF.

This sequence joins TRBV19 and TRBJ1-5; TRBD1 is a possible D gene (5 bases). This CDR3 has 16 amino acids. V lost 7 bases, J lost 5 bases, and 21 bases lay in between. Germline V gives CDR1 LNHDA, CDR2 SQIVND (reference sequence). The CDR3 here is CASTKGRRQIDQPQHF. CDR3 nucleotides: TGTGCCAGTACCAAGGGGAGAAGACAGATTGATCAGCCCCAGCATTTT.

The chain has TRBV5-4 and TRBJ2-1, with 7 bases aligning to TRBD2. V shed 7 bases and J 1 base; nucleotides not matched to a gene: 2. The CDR3 runs 13 residues. Per germline, CDR1 SGHNT and CDR2 YYREEE (reference sequence). The CDR3 DNA reads as TGTGCCAGCCGAGCGGGATCCTACAATGAGCAGTTCTTC. Amino acids: CASRAGSYNEQFF.

The genes are TRBV5-1 and TRBJ1-5, with 10 positions matching TRBD1. Germline CDR1 reads SGHRS; CDR2 reads YFSETQ. The CDR3 consists of 14 residues. Losses at the gene ends were 4 bases for V and 5 bases for J; bases not matched to a gene: 3. The CDR3 nucleotides are TGCGCCAGCAGCCCGGGACAGGGGCATCAGCCCCAGCATTTT. Amino acids: CASSPGQGHQPQHF.

The chain joins TRBV5-4 to TRBJ1-4, with unresolved D. The CDR3 runs to 13 residues. The germline V gene has CDR1 SGHNT and CDR2 YYREEE (reference sequence). Trimming stripped 4 bases from V and 4 bases from J, with 8 bases between. The CDR3 here is CASSLHNNEKLFF. CDR3 bases: TGTGCCAGCAGCCTCCATAATAATGAAAAACTGTTTTTT.